The clone carrying this T cell receptor (beta chain) has a handful of counts. The data are from a study of CD8+CD57+ T cells in acquired aplastic anemia. Patients picked for sequencing had shown CD8+CD57+ cell expansion detected by flow cytometry. Severe acquired aplastic anemia was diagnosed in all patients. For CDR3 and TCR beta VDJ profiling, genomic DNA was the template used. TCRdb passed the reads through MiXCR, listing each CDR3 protein once. The sample includes a few hundred thousand distinct CDR3 sequences, 25% to 40% seen only once; the top ten take 0.8% to 0.85%. CDR1 and CDR2 from the germline V gene are SNHLY and FYNNEI. Trimming stripped 6 bases from V and 2 bases from J, with 14 bases between. CDR3 length equals 15 residues.

This clonotype was obtained from a human donor with aplastic anemia. Input material: sorted CD4+, CD8+, or CD8+CD57+ T cells (not recorded which) from PBMCs. V and J are TRBV2 and TRBJ1-3; a possible D gene is TRBD1 (5 bases). The CDR3 region has the DNA TGTGCCAGCAGCTTGGGGGGGAATACTGGAAACACCATATATTTT. Protein: CASSLGGNTGNTIYF.